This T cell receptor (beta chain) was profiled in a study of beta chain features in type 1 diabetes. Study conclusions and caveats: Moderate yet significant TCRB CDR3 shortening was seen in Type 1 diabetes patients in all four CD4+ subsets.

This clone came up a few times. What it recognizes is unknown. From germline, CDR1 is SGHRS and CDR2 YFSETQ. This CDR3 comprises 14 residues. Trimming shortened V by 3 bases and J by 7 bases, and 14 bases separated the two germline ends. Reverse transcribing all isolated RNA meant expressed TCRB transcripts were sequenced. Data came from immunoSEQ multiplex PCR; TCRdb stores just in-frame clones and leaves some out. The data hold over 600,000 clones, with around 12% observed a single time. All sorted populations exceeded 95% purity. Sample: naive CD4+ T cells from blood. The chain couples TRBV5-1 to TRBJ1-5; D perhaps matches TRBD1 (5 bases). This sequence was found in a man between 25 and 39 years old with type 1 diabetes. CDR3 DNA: TGCGCCAGCAGCTCTCAGGGCGAGGGGCAGCCCCAGCATTTT. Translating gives CASSSQGEGQPQHF.